The present TCR beta chain was sequenced within a study of human T cells and chemical hapten exposure. On the study more broadly: Sensitization was performed using 2% DPC on a roughly 2 cm by roughly 2 cm upper inner arm skin site. Across the whole study, which lasted around 25 weeks, patients were given diphenylcyclopropenone on the scalp once a week. Per-sample variation in TCR yield stemmed mainly from small pooled library volume differences.

Unique molecular identifiers were linked by the library to individual cDNA molecules. One entry per CDR3 protein results from TCRdb running MiXCR on the RACE reads. The repertoire has some 62,000 distinct CDR3 sequences, 9.5% to 12% of them found once; the top ten carry roughly 2%. The CDR3 spans 14 residues. Trimming took 0 bases from V and 1 from J, leaving 9 bases between them. CDR1 and CDR2 from the germline V gene are DFQATT and SNEGSKA (reference sequence). This clonotype showed up many times. The time point: patch test 3, about 24 weeks after DPC sensitization. Treatment of the sample: therapeutic diphenylcyclopropenone sensitization with weekly scalp DPC.

The source was whole blood, collected in connection with sensitization to the hapten diphenylcyclopropenone (DPC). The V and J genes are TRBV20-1 and TRBJ2-5; D remains ambiguous. The receptor's source is a woman in her twenties or thirties with alopecia areata. Some clones in this sample may be carry-over from other donors' samples. The CDR3 nucleotides read TGCAGTGCTAGAGATCGGTCTCCCCAAGAGACCCAGTACTTC. Residues: CSARDRSPQETQYF.